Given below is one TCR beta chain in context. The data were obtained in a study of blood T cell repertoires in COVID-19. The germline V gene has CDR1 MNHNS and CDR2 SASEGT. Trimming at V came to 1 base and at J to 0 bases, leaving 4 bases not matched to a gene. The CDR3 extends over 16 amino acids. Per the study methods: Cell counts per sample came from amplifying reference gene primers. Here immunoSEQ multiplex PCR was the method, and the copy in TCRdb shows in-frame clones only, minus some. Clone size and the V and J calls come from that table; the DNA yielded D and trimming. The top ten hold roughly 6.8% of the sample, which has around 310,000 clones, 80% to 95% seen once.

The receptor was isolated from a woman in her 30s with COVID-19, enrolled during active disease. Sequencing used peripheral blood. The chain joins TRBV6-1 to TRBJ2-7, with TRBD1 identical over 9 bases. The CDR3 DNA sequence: TGTGCCAGCAGTGAAGAGGGACAGGGAAGCTCCTACGAGCAGTACTTC. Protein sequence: CASSEEGQGSSYEQYF.